The clone carrying this T cell receptor (beta chain) was seen ten or more times. The antigen is not known. The data are from a study of CD8 T cells in ankylosing spondylitis. TCRdb itself ran the 5' RACE reads through MiXCR, one entry per CDR3 protein. The sample lists some 140,000 distinct CDR3 sequences, 10% to 12% occurring once. Study-wide points: A TCR beta motif of 7 to 9 highly homologous variants seemed to mark ankylosing spondylitis blood. In synovial fluid and blood from reactive arthritis, some motif variants were previously reported.

CDR1 MGHRA and CDR2 YSYEKL come from the germline V gene. This CDR3 is 15 amino acids long. V was shortened by 0 bases and J by 6 bases, with 12 bases between the two germline ends. V is TRBV4-1 and J is TRBJ1-5, with unresolved D. The receptor comes from a female donor with ankylosing spondylitis or in good health (not recorded which). The sample was blood, either unsorted or a sorted T cell fraction (not recorded which). This chain's CDR3 is CASSQDRQSRQPQHF. CDR3 bases: TGCGCCAGCAGCCAAGATCGGCAGTCTCGTCAGCCCCAGCATTTT.